The 22 T cell receptor beta chains in this list originate from one sample, sequenced in a study of shared clonotypes between healthy human individuals. Assay used: immunoSEQ multiplex PCR; TCRdb lists only in-frame clones, some missing. The profile shows roughly 2.2 million clones, about nine tenths of them singletons. The sequencing input was naive CD4+ T cells from PBMCs. Subset in this sample: CD45RA+ positively selected. These receptors came from a man younger than 35 in good health. Some clones in this sample may be carry-over from other donors' samples.

The CDR3 region is CASSFNSLAGGADTQYF. The CDR3 nucleotides read TGTGCCAGCAGTTTCAATTCGCTAGCGGGAGGGGCAGATACGCAGTATTTT. The V gene is TRBV27, the J gene TRBJ2-3, with 12 bases aligning to TRBD2. This CDR3 contains 17 residues. J gave up 4 bases and V 3 bases, and 8 bases lay outside the gene matches. Germline V gene lookup returns CDR1 MNHEY and CDR2 SMNVEV (reference sequence).

The chain combines TRBV5-1 with TRBJ2-1, with D possibly TRBD2 on 5 matching bases. Germline assignment: CDR1 SGHRS and CDR2 YFSETQ. V lost 5 bases and J lost 10, with 25 bases in between. The length of the CDR3 is 16 residues. CDR3 sequence (DNA): TGCGCCAGCAGATTATTTGGGCGGGCGATGGGCGGCGAGCAGTTCTTC. Residues: CASRLFGRAMGGEQFF. Filled out from reference TRBV5-1 and TRBJ2-1, the complete variable domain reads KAGVTQTPRYLIKTRGQQVTLSCSPISGHRSVSWYQQTPGQGLQFLFEYFSETQRNKGNFPGRFSGRQFSNSRSEMNVSTLELGDSALYLCASRLFGRAMGGEQFFGPGTRLTVL.

This chain uses TRBV18 with TRBJ2-5; possibly TRBD2 for D (6 bases). V was shortened by 2 bases and J by 5 bases, with 12 bases between the two germline ends. This CDR3 spans 14 amino acids. CDR1 and CDR2 (germline): KGHSH, LQKENI. Here the CDR3 DNA reads TGTGCCAGCTCACCATTGGAGGGTGCGGAGACCCAGTACTTC. Translating gives CASSPLEGAETQYF.

V usage is TRBV5-1 and J usage is TRBJ1-1; TRBD1 matches 7 bases. Germline trimming cut 1 base from V and 1 base from J; bases unmatched to any gene: 4. This CDR3 contains 15 residues. The V gene's germline CDR1 is SGHRS and CDR2 YFSETQ. CDR3 sequence: CASSLLAGGNTEAFF. The DNA for the CDR3 is TGCGCCAGCAGCTTGTTAGCAGGGGGGAACACTGAAGCTTTCTTT.

V gene TRBV5-4 combines with J gene TRBJ2-3; TRBD1 is a possible D gene (6 bases). Germline V gives CDR1 SGHNT, CDR2 YYREEE (reference sequence). Trimming took 0 bases from V and 1 from J, leaving 6 bases between them. The CDR3 totals 14 residues. This CDR3 is CASSLEGGTDTQYF. In nucleotides, the CDR3 is TGTGCCAGCAGCTTGGAGGGGGGCACAGATACGCAGTATTTT.

Only one count was recorded for this clone. Other DNA sequences in this specimen translate into the identical CDR3. The rearrangement uses TRBV7-2 and TRBJ2-2; D unresolved. Trimming cost V 1 base and J 3 bases, with 9 bases left between them. CDR1 and CDR2 (germline): SGHTA, FQGNSA. The CDR3 length is 15 residues. CDR3 amino acids: CASSLVYWDTGELFF. The CDR3 DNA is TGTGCCAGCAGCTTAGTCTACTGGGACACCGGGGAGCTGTTTTTT.

This chain uses TRBV6-5 with TRBJ1-1, with TRBD1 as a possible D gene (6 bases). This CDR3 has 13 amino acids. Germline CDR1 and CDR2: MNHEY and SVGAGI. Deletions cut 5 bases from V and 2 bases from J, with 9 bases between. The CDR3: CASSQGGNTEAFF. The CDR3, as DNA: TGTGCCAGCAGTCAAGGGGGAAACACTGAAGCTTTCTTT.

In the case of this clone: This CDR3 is also generated by other DNA sequences in the sample. This chain links TRBV20-1 with TRBJ1-2; the D is unclear. The germline V gene has CDR1 DFQATT and CDR2 SNEGSKA (reference sequence). Trimming removed 0 bases at V and 5 bases at J, with 4 bases between. This CDR3 comprises 11 residues. The CDR3 nucleotides read TGCAGTGCTAGAGATTCTTATGGCTACACCTTC. It is translated as CSARDSYGYTF.

This clone appeared once. The rearrangement joins TRBV15 to TRBJ1-5, with D perhaps TRBD1 (5 bases). Germline CDR1 is LNHNV and CDR2 is YYDKDF (reference sequence). The CDR3 loop spans 16 amino acids. Trimming stripped 0 bases from V and 2 bases from J, with 11 bases between. The CDR3 DNA reads TGTGCCACCAGCAGAGATCCGACAGTCGGCAATCAGCCCCAGCATTTT. It codes for CATSRDPTVGNQPQHF.

The V and J genes are TRBV5-4 and TRBJ2-5, with 9 bases that match TRBD2. The tail of the sequence fits TRBJ2-7 better, so the J call may be wrong. The CDR3 is 15 amino acids. From germline, CDR1 is SGHNT and CDR2 YYREEE (reference sequence). The CDR3 sequence: CASSSVAGENYEQYF. The CDR3 DNA is TGTGCCAGCAGCTCAGTAGCGGGAGAGAACTACGAGCAGTACTTC.

This clone was observed once. One junction end disagrees with the germline gene, perhaps due to a read error. The genes are TRBV13 and TRBJ2-7; 8 nucleotides line up with TRBD2. CDR1 is PRHDT, CDR2 FYEKMQ, per germline (reference sequence). There are 13 residues in the CDR3. The CDR3 DNA follows: TGTGCCAGCAGCCCCCTACTAGCGGACGAGCAGTACTTT. It translates to CASSPLLADEQYF.

The chain links TRBV6-6 to TRBJ1-5, with TRBD1 identical over 8 bases. The V and J ends lost 5 bases and 7 bases, in that order; junction bases with no gene match: 10. CDR1 is MNHNY and CDR2 is SVGAGI in the germline V gene (reference sequence). The CDR3 is 15 residues long. CDR3 nucleotides: TGTGCCAGCAGTCTCGAGACAGGGGCGAGGCAGCCCCAGCATTTT. This codes for CASSLETGARQPQHF.

For this clone: In the same sample, other DNA sequences code for this CDR3. The gene calls are TRBV20-1 and TRBJ2-7; D not certain. This CDR3 spans 11 amino acids. V shed 6 bases and J shed 0 bases, with 6 bases lying between them. Germline CDR1 reads DFQATT; CDR2 reads SNEGSKA (reference sequence). CDR3 sequence: CSASLSYEQYF. In DNA form, the CDR3 reads TGCAGTGCCTCGCTCTCCTACGAGCAGTACTTC.

The chain is built from TRBV4-1 and TRBJ2-7; weak D call: TRBD1 (5 bases). Trimming stripped 2 bases from V and 3 bases from J, with 11 bases between. The germline V gene has CDR1 MGHRA and CDR2 YSYEKL. The CDR3 has 14 residues. Here the CDR3 reads CASSQLRGGYEQYF. CDR3 in DNA: TGCGCCAGCAGCCAATTAAGGGGCGGCTACGAGCAGTACTTC.

Here the CDR3 reads CAISESLQLYGYTF. Written as DNA, the CDR3 is TGTGCCATCAGTGAGTCGCTACAGCTCTATGGCTACACCTTC. This sequence joins TRBV10-3 and TRBJ1-2, with D hard to call. The CDR3 is 14 residues long. CDR1 and CDR2 from the germline V gene are ENHRY and SYGVKD. The ends were cut back, 0 bases at V and 4 bases at J, with 9 bases in the middle.

The chain couples TRBV7-9 to TRBJ2-7; 9 bases agree with TRBD2. The CDR3 spans 17 residues. The J segment lost 4 bases and the V segment lost 4 bases, leaving 14 bases of the junction unmatched. Germline loops: CDR1 SEHNR, CDR2 FQNEAQ (reference sequence). The CDR3 DNA follows: TGTGCCAGCAGCTCTCTGGGCGGGGGGGGCTCCATATACGAGCAGTACTTC. Protein: CASSSLGGGGSIYEQYF.

The gene calls are TRBV6-6 and TRBJ2-7; D not certain. The length of the CDR3 is 13 residues. V gave up 6 bases and J gave up 0 bases, with 9 bases separating them. CDR1 is MNHNY, CDR2 SVGAGI, per germline (reference sequence). CDR3 residues: CASSQGTSYEQYF. The CDR3 coding sequence is TGTGCCAGCAGCCAAGGTACCTCCTACGAGCAGTACTTC.

The J gene is TRBJ1-2, the V gene TRBV6-1; D might be TRBD1 (5 bases). This CDR3 spans 14 amino acids. V lost 0 bases and J 8 bases, leaving 13 bases between the germline ends. Germline-derived CDR1 and CDR2 are MNHNS and SASEGT. CDR3 coding DNA: TGTGCCAGCAGTGAAGCTCCAGGGCTCGGAGGCTACACCTTC. It is translated as CASSEAPGLGGYTF.

A word on this clone: In the same sample, other DNA sequences code for this CDR3. V is TRBV28 and J is TRBJ1-4; a weak D match, TRBD1 (6 bases). The length of the CDR3 is 14 residues. V was trimmed by 3 bases and J by 8 bases, leaving 13 bases between them. The germline CDR1 and CDR2 sequences are MDHEN and SYDVKM. CDR3 sequence (DNA): TGTGCCAGCAGTTTGGGGGGGGGCTCGGAAAAACTGTTTTTT. Encoded protein: CASSLGGGSEKLFF.

The chain is built from TRBV5-1 and TRBJ2-3, with TRBD1 matching 7 bases. The CDR3 runs to 16 residues. Germline CDR1 and CDR2: SGHRS and YFSETQ. V was clipped by 0 bases and J by 0 bases; unmatched bases: 4. CDR3 bases: TGCGCCAGCAGCTTGGGCGACAGGGAAAGCACAGATACGCAGTATTTT. This encodes CASSLGDRESTDTQYF.

V and J are TRBV14 and TRBJ1-5; weak D call: TRBD1 (5 bases). The V end lost 5 bases, the J end lost 3 bases, and 20 bases lay between the germline ends. The CDR3 has 17 amino acids. Looked up from germline, CDR1 is SGHDN and CDR2 is FVKESK. The CDR3 protein is CASSFLRGDLANQPQHF. The CDR3, as DNA: TGTGCCAGCAGCTTCCTCCGTGGGGACTTGGCCAATCAGCCCCAGCATTTT.

The rearrangement joins TRBV28 to TRBJ1-5; the D gene is possibly TRBD1 (6 bases). V lost 5 bases, J lost 6 bases, and 14 bases lay in between. CDR1 and CDR2 from the germline V gene are MDHEN and SYDVKM. The CDR3 contains 14 residues. DNA for the CDR3: TGTGCCAGCAGTCGCTTAAGGGGGTCTCAGCCCCAGCATTTT. As protein: CASSRLRGSQPQHF.